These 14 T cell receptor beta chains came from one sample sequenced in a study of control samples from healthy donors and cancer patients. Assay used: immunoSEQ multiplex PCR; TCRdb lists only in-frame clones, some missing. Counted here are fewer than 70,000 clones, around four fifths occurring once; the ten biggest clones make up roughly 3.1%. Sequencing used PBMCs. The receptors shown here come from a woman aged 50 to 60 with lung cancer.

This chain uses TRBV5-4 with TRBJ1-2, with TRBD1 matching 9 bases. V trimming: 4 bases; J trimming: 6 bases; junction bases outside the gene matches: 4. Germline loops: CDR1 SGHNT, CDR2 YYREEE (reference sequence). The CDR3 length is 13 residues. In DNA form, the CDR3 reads TGTGCCAGCAGCCTAGACAGGGGGGATGGCTACACCTTC. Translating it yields CASSLDRGDGYTF.

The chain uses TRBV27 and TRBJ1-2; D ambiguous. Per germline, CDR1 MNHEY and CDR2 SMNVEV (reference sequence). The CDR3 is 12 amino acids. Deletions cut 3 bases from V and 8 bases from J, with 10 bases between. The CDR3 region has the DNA TGTGCCAGCAGTTTTGGTGCGGGCGGCTACACCTTC. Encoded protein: CASSFGAGGYTF.

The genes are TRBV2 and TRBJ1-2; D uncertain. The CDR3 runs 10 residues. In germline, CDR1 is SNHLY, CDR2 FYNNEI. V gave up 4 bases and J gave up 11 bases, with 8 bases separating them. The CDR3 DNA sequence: TGTGCCAGCAGTGTTAGGGATTACACCTTC. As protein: CASSVRDYTF.

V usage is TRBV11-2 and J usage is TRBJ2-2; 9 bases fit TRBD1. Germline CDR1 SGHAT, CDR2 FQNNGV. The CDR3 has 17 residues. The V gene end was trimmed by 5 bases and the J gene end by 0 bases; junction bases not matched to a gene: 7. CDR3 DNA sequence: TGTGCCAGCAGCCAGAGATGGACAGGGGCGAACACCGGGGAGCTGTTTTTT. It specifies CASSQRWTGANTGELFF.

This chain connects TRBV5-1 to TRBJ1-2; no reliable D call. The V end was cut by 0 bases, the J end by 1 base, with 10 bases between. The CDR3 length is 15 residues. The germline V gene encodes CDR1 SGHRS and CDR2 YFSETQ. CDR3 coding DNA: TGCGCCAGCAGCTTGGGGGGAGCCCGTAACTATGGCTACACCTTC. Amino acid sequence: CASSLGGARNYGYTF.

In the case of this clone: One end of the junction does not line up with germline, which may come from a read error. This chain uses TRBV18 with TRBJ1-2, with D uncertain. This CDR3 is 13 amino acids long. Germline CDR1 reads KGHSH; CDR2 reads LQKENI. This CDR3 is CASSPPSTGPEAF. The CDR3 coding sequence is TGTGCCAGCTCACCACCGAGTACCGGGCCGGAGGCCTTC.

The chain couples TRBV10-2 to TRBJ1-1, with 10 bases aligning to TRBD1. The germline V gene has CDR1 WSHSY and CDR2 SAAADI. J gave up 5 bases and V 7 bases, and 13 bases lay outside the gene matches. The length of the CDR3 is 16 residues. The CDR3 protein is CASTRGGTGDSTEAFF. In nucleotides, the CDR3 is TGCGCCAGCACCAGAGGCGGGACAGGGGATTCTACTGAAGCTTTCTTT.

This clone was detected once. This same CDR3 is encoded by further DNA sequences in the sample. The CDR3 region is CSVLDTEAFF. The DNA for the CDR3 is TGCAGCGTTCTTGACACTGAAGCTTTCTTT. This chain connects TRBV29-1 to TRBJ1-1; unclear D gene. This CDR3 has 10 residues. Germline CDR1 SQVTM, CDR2 ANQGSEA. V shed 5 bases and J shed 3 bases, with 4 bases lying between them.

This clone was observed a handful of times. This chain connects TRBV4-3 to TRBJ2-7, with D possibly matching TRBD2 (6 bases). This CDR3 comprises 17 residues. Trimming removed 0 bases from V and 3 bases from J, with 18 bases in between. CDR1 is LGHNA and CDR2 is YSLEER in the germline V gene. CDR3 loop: CASSQDPPGTGVYEQYF. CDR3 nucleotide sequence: TGCGCCAGCAGCCAAGATCCCCCCGGGACTGGAGTCTACGAGCAGTACTTC.

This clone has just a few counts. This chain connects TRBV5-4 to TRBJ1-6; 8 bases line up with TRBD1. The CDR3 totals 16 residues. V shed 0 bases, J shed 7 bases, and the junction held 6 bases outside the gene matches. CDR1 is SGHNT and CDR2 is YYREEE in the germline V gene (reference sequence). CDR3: CASSLDPGGQNSPLHF. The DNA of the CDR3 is TGTGCCAGCAGCTTGGATCCAGGGGGCCAAAATTCACCCCTCCACTTT. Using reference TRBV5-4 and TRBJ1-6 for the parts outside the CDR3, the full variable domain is ETGVTQSPTHLIKTRGQQVTLRCSSQSGHNTVSWYQQALGQGPQFIFQYYREEENGRGNFPPRFSGLQFPNYSSELNVNALELDDSALYLCASSLDPGGQNSPLHFGNGTRLTVT.

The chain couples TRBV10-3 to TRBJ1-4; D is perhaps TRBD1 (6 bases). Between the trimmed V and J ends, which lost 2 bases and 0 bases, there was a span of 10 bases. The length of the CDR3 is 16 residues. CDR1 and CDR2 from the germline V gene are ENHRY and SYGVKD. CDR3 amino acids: CAISEQTGATNEKLFF. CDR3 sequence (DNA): TGTGCCATCAGTGAGCAGACAGGAGCAACTAATGAAAAACTGTTTTTT.

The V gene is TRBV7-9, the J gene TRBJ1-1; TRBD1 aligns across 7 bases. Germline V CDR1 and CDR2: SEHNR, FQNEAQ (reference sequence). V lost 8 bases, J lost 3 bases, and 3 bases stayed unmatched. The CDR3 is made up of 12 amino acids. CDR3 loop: CASDDRDTEAFF. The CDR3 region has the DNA TGTGCCAGCGATGACAGGGACACTGAAGCTTTCTTT.

The CDR3 coding sequence is TGTGCCAGCAGCGAGGCCACAGGGCTAGAAGCTTTCTTT. This gives the protein CASSEATGLEAFF. The chain is built from TRBV3-1 (or the pseudogene TRBV3-2) and TRBJ1-1; D might be TRBD1 (6 bases). CDR3 size: 13 residues. The V and J ends lost 5 bases and 8 bases respectively, with 15 bases between them. Germline loops: CDR1 LGHDT, CDR2 YNNKEL (reference sequence).

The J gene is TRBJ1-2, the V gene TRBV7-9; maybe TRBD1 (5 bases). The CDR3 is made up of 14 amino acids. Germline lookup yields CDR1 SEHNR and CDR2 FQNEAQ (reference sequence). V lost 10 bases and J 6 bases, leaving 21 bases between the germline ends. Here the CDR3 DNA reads TGTGCCATCCCGGCGAGGGGAAAAGGAGATGGCTACACCTTC. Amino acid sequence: CAIPARGKGDGYTF.